Each of the 23 T cell receptor beta chains below was sequenced from the same sample in a study of T cells expressing NK-cell markers. Reprocessing the 5' RACE reads, TCRdb reports a single entry for every CDR3 protein and omits DNA. Recorded for this sample: around 550,000 distinct CDR3 sequences. Sequencing was carried out using blood T cells: a sorted CD56 or NKG2C T cell subset, CD4+ or CD8+ T cells, or bulk PBMC T cells (not recorded which). The receptor source for this set is a man aged 18 to 30 in good health.

The chain employs TRBV2 and TRBJ2-5; the D call of TRBD1 rests on TCRdb alone, since no DNA is present to check it. Germline assignment: CDR1 SNHLY and CDR2 FYNNEI. The CDR3 sequence is 13 residues long. The chain's CDR3 is CASGRGGGRTQYF.

This rearrangement joins TRBV27 to TRBJ1-2. CDR1 is MNHEY and CDR2 is SMNVEV in the germline V gene (reference sequence). This CDR3 has 16 residues. The CDR3 sequence is CASSFWGKADNYGYTF.

The J gene is TRBJ2-7, the V gene TRBV12-3 or TRBV12-4. The CDR3 is 18 residues long. CDR3 in amino acids: CASSLAVLLAGGRYEQYF.

This chain links TRBV24-1 with TRBJ2-1; TCRdb selects TRBD1, and the lack of DNA leaves this call unchecked. Germline assignment: CDR1 KGHDR and CDR2 SFDVKD. This CDR3 is built from 13 residues. This CDR3 reads CATSDGGYSEQFF.

This chain links TRBV9 with TRBJ2-2; TCRdb picks TRBD2, but there is no DNA to check that call. This CDR3 spans 15 amino acids. Germline values: CDR1 SGDLS, CDR2 YYNGEE. The CDR3 region is CASSVGGTSTGELFF.

V gene TRBV12-3 or TRBV12-4 combines with J gene TRBJ2-1; TCRdb names TRBD2, which stays unverified in the absence of DNA. The CDR3 is made up of 14 amino acids. The chain's CDR3 is CASSTPGLGNEQFF.

The V gene is TRBV7-9, the J gene TRBJ2-5; TCRdb's assignment of TRBD1 cannot be checked, as there is no DNA. Looked up from germline, CDR1 is SEHNR and CDR2 is FQNEAQ (reference sequence). The length of the CDR3 is 15 residues. CDR3 amino acids: CASSLGLSGWETQYF. Together with reference TRBV7-9 and TRBJ2-5, the CDR3 gives the full variable domain: DTGVSQNPRHKITKRGQNVTFRCDPISEHNRLYWYRQTLGQGPEFLTYFQNEAQLEKSRLLSDRFSAERPKGSFSTLEIQRTEQGDSAMYLCASSLGLSGWETQYFGPGTRLLVL.

J is TRBJ2-7 and V is TRBV9. Germline loops: CDR1 SGDLS, CDR2 YYNGEE. This CDR3 has 13 amino acids. The CDR3 reads CASSAPTSFEQYF.

This rearrangement joins TRBV5-6 to TRBJ2-7. The CDR3 is made up of 12 amino acids. Germline lookup yields CDR1 SGHDT and CDR2 YYEEEE. CDR3 region: CASSLVVEEQYF.

V is TRBV5-1 and J is TRBJ2-3; TCRdb returns TRBD2, unconfirmable since there is no DNA. CDR3 length: 15 residues. The germline V gene has CDR1 SGHRS and CDR2 YFSETQ. CDR3 sequence: CASSSGGRPPDTQYF.

This rearrangement joins TRBV7-9 to TRBJ2-2; no DNA is available, so the TRBD2 call from TCRdb remains unchecked. Germline-derived CDR1 and CDR2 are SEHNR and FQNEAQ (reference sequence). The CDR3 has 15 amino acids. The CDR3 sequence is CASSPRRASTGELFF.

This sequence joins TRBV5-1 and TRBJ2-7; TCRdb names TRBD2, which stays unverified in the absence of DNA. The germline gives CDR1 SGHRS, CDR2 YFSETQ. The CDR3 is made up of 14 amino acids. CDR3 region: CASSPSGQAYEQYF.

The rearrangement uses TRBV12-3 or TRBV12-4 and TRBJ1-1. The length of the CDR3 is 11 residues. CDR3 residues: CASSFGVTAFF.

This sequence joins TRBV28 and TRBJ2-5; as DNA is missing, the TRBD1 call by TCRdb cannot be tested. CDR1 is MDHEN and CDR2 is SYDVKM in the germline V gene. This CDR3 has 17 amino acids. The CDR3 reads CASSSPRTGVFQETQYF.

The chain uses TRBV20-1 and TRBJ1-2; TCRdb's D call of TRBD1 is untestable without DNA. The CDR3 has 13 residues. Germline lookup yields CDR1 DFQATT and CDR2 SNEGSKA (reference sequence). CDR3 protein: CSARDGQGPGYTF.

The chain links TRBV18 to TRBJ1-2. Per the germline V gene, CDR1 is KGHSH and CDR2 is LQKENI. The CDR3 spans 15 residues. The CDR3: CASSSQTALDYGYTF. The full variable domain, rest sourced from reference TRBV18 and TRBJ1-2, is NAGVMQNPRHLVRRRGQEARLRCSPMKGHSHVYWYRQLPEEGLKFMVYLQKENIIDESGMPKERFSAEFPKEGPSILRIQQVVRGDSAAYFCASSSQTALDYGYTFGSGTRLTVV.

The chain links TRBV29-1 to TRBJ1-5. CDR1 and CDR2 from the germline V gene are SQVTM and ANQGSEA. The CDR3 contains 14 residues. This chain's CDR3 is CSVAAGNADQPQHF.

The chain has TRBV29-1 and TRBJ1-5; TCRdb proposes TRBD1, but this gene call is untestable without DNA. Germline V gene lookup returns CDR1 SQVTM and CDR2 ANQGSEA. This CDR3 is built from 13 residues. The CDR3 protein is CSVDEGGNQPQHF.

The chain employs TRBV7-2 and TRBJ2-3; no DNA is available, so the TRBD1 call from TCRdb remains unchecked. Germline CDR1 reads SGHTA; CDR2 reads FQGNSA. The length of the CDR3 is 16 residues. The CDR3 reads CASSSVAGTSTDTQYF.

This rearrangement joins TRBV7-8 to TRBJ2-1; TCRdb gives TRBD2 as the D gene, but with no DNA this cannot be confirmed. From germline, CDR1 is SGHVS and CDR2 FQNEAQ. CDR3 length equals 17 residues. Here the CDR3 reads CASSLSRVSPSDNEQFF.

The genes are TRBV7-9 and TRBJ2-1; with no DNA, the TCRdb D assignment of TRBD2 cannot be verified. The germline V gene has CDR1 SEHNR and CDR2 FQNEAQ (reference sequence). The CDR3 has 17 amino acids. This CDR3 is CASRKDTGTLTGNEQFF.

V is TRBV4-2 and J is TRBJ1-6; TCRdb lists TRBD1, though no DNA is available to test this call. Germline lookup yields CDR1 LGHNA and CDR2 YNFKEQ. The CDR3 runs 14 residues. CDR3 loop: CASSQGQSNSPLHF.

V usage is TRBV25-1 and J usage is TRBJ1-1; TCRdb returns TRBD1, unconfirmable since there is no DNA. The CDR3 is 14 amino acids. Germline-derived CDR1 and CDR2 are MGHDK and SYGVNS. The CDR3 protein is CASSDPAGSTEAFF. Full variable domain (missing parts from reference TRBV25-1 and TRBJ1-1): EADIYQTPRYLVIGTGKKITLECSQTMGHDKMYWYQQDPGMELHLIHYSYGVNSTEKGDLSSESTVSRIRTEHFPLTLESARPSHTSQYLCASSDPAGSTEAFFGQGTRLTVV.